These T cell receptor beta chains were read from a single sample in a study of cytomegalovirus exposure and HLA in healthy donors. Assay: immunoSEQ multiplex PCR; the TCRdb copy retains only in-frame clones and omits some. The sample shows 200,000 to 250,000 clones, roughly 87% of them seen only once. Sequencing input: PBMCs. The receptor source for this set is a woman aged 40 to 50 in good health and CMV-seropositive. The CDR3 runs from the conserved cysteine through the conserved F or W. The D gene is left open where the match is weak. Clone size is stated in some rows and not others, as once, few, many or a class when expanded.

CDR3: CASSQGSGFSYEQYF; DNA: TGCGCCAGCAGCCAAGGTAGCGGGTTCTCCTACGAGCAGTACTTC; size: .; J: TRBJ2-7; D: TRBD2; V: TRBV4-1
CDR3: CASSQEPFSDRGYYGYTF; DNA: TGTGCCAGCAGCCAAGAACCGTTTTCGGACAGGGGGTACTATGGCTACACCTTC; size: .; J: TRBJ1-2; D: TRBD1; V: TRBV7-2
CDR3: CASSPGTSGANVLTF; DNA: TGTGCCAGCAGCCCGGGGACTTCTGGGGCCAACGTCCTGACTTTC; size: .; J: TRBJ2-6; D: .; V: TRBV11-2
CDR3: CASSRGDYGYTF; DNA: TGCGCCAGCAGCCGTGGAGACTATGGCTACACCTTC; size: .; J: TRBJ1-2; D: .; V: TRBV5-1
CDR3: CASSYMGRGGRGYTF; DNA: TGTGCCAGCAGTTACATGGGAAGGGGGGGCCGTGGCTACACCTTC; size: .; J: TRBJ1-2; D: .; V: TRBV6-5
CDR3: CASSPRQGAPGNTIYF; DNA: TGTGCCAGCAGCCCCCGACAGGGGGCGCCTGGAAACACCATATATTTT; size: .; J: TRBJ1-3; D: TRBD1; V: TRBV7-2
CDR3: CASSKSKNCSGANVLTF; DNA: TGTGCCAGCAGCAAGTCCAAAAACTGCTCTGGGGCCAACGTCCTGACTTTC; size: .; J: TRBJ2-6; D: .; V: TRBV21-1
CDR3: CAISAAGEAGELFF; DNA: TGTGCCATCTCAGCGGCAGGGGAAGCCGGGGAGCTGTTTTTT; size: .; J: TRBJ2-2; D: .; V: TRBV10-3
CDR3: CASSSPSGSGTDTQYF; DNA: TGTGCCAGCAGTTCCCCTAGCGGGAGTGGAACAGATACGCAGTATTTT; size: .; J: TRBJ2-3; D: TRBD2; V: TRBV27
CDR3: CASSPQVDMGTTEAFF; DNA: TGTGCCAGCAGCCCCCAGGTGGACATGGGTACTACTGAAGCTTTCTTT; size: .; J: TRBJ1-1; D: .; V: TRBV4-2
CDR3: CASRSNRWDIYTF; DNA: TGTGCCAGCAGATCGAACCGGTGGGACATCTACACCTTC; size: .; J: TRBJ1-2; D: .; V: TRBV2
CDR3: CASSKRTGRDTQYF; DNA: TGTGCCAGCAGCAAAAGGACAGGGAGGGATACGCAGTATTTT; size: .; J: TRBJ2-3; D: TRBD1; V: TRBV13
CDR3: CASTQGVAGTTDTQYF; DNA: TGTGCCAGCACCCAGGGGGTAGCGGGGACCACAGATACGCAGTATTTT; size: few; J: TRBJ2-3; D: .; V: TRBV11-2
CDR3: CASSLGPTGGQETQYF; DNA: TGTGCCAGCAGCTTAGGCCCCACCGGGGGCCAAGAGACCCAGTACTTC; size: .; J: TRBJ2-5; D: .; V: TRBV7-2
CDR3: CASSYADSGNTIYF; DNA: TGTGCCAGCAGTTACGCGGACTCTGGAAACACCATATATTTT; size: .; J: TRBJ1-3; D: .; V: TRBV6-6
CDR3: CASSQLVLTGANTEAFF; DNA: TGCGCCAGCAGCCAATTAGTCTTGACAGGGGCGAACACTGAAGCTTTCTTT; size: .; J: TRBJ1-1; D: TRBD1; V: TRBV4-1
CDR3: CASSGDSPNSPLHF; DNA: TGTGCCAGCAGCGGGGACAGTCCTAATTCACCCCTCCACTTT; size: .; J: TRBJ1-6; D: TRBD1; V: TRBV7-9
CDR3: CASSGGGFYGYTF; DNA: TGTGCCAGCAGTGGAGGGGGCTTCTATGGCTACACCTTC; size: .; J: TRBJ1-2; D: TRBD1; V: TRBV6-1
CDR3: CASSVAGQASSYEQYF; DNA: TGTGCCAGCAGTGTTGCGGGACAGGCGAGCTCCTACGAGCAGTACTTC; size: few; J: TRBJ2-7; D: TRBD1; V: TRBV6-1
CDR3: CASSAWTGSRNSPLHF; DNA: TGTGCCAGTAGTGCGTGGACAGGGTCGCGAAATTCACCCCTCCACTTT; size: .; J: TRBJ1-6; D: TRBD1; V: TRBV19
CDR3: CAWSLTGGGYEQYF; DNA: TGTGCCTGGAGTTTAACCGGAGGGGGCTACGAGCAGTACTTC; size: .; J: TRBJ2-7; D: .; V: TRBV30
CDR3: CASSLMALAGVNEQFF; DNA: TGTGCCAGCAGCTTGATGGCACTAGCGGGGGTAAATGAGCAGTTCTTC; size: once; J: TRBJ2-1; D: TRBD2; V: TRBV7-2
CDR3: CASSLFGQTNSNQPQHF; DNA: TGCGCCAGCAGCTTGTTTGGTCAGACAAATAGCAATCAGCCCCAGCATTTT; size: .; J: TRBJ1-5; D: .; V: TRBV5-1
CDR3: CASSRNRGRNEKLFF; DNA: TGTGCCAGTAGTAGAAACAGGGGACGGAATGAAAAACTGTTTTTT; size: .; J: TRBJ1-4; D: TRBD1; V: TRBV19
CDR3: CASTMTSGSSYEQYF; DNA: TGTGCCAGCACCATGACTAGCGGAAGCTCCTACGAGCAGTACTTC; size: few; J: TRBJ2-7; D: TRBD2; V: TRBV6-5
CDR3: CASSLSTGNTIYF; DNA: TGTGCCAGCAGCTTATCTACTGGAAACACCATATATTTT; size: .; J: TRBJ1-3; D: .; V: TRBV7-2